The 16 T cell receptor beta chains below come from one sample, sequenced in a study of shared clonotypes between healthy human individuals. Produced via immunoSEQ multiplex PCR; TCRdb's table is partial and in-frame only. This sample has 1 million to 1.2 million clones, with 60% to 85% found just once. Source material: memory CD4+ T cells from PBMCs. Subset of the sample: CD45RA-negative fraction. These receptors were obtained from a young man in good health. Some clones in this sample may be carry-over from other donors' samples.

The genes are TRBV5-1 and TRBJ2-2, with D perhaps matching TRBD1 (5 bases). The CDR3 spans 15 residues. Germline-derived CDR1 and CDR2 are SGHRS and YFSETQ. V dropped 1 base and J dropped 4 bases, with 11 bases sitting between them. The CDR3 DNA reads TGCGCCAGCAGCTTGCTGGGGCAGCGCACCGGGGAGCTGTTTTTT. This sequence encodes CASSLLGQRTGELFF.

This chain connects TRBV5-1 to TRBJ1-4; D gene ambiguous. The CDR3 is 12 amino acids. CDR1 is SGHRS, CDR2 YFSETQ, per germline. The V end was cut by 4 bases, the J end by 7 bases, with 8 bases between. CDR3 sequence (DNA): TGCGCCAGCAGCCCCAAGGGTGAAAAACTGTTTTTT. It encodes CASSPKGEKLFF.

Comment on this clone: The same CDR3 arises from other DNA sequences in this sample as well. The CDR3 loop is CASSLEAGQETQYF. CDR3 in DNA: TGCGCCAGCAGCTTGGAGGCGGGGCAAGAGACCCAGTACTTC. V is TRBV5-1 and J is TRBJ2-5, with D perhaps matching TRBD2 (6 bases). The V and J ends lost 0 bases and 2 bases respectively, with 8 bases between them. The CDR3 totals 14 residues. CDR1 is SGHRS and CDR2 is YFSETQ in the germline V gene.

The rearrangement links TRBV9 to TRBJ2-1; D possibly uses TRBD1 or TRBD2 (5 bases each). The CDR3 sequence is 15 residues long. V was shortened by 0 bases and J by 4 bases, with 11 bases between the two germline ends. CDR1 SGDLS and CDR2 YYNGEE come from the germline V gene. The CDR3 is CASSVDRTLYNEQFF. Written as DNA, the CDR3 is TGTGCCAGCAGCGTAGACAGGACTTTGTACAATGAGCAGTTCTTC.

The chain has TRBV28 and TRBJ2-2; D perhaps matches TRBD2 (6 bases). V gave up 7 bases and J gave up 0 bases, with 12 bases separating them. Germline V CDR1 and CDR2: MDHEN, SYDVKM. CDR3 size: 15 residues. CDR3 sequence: CASTIGGSNTGELFF. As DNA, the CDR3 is TGTGCCAGCACTATTGGGGGGTCGAACACCGGGGAGCTGTTTTTT.

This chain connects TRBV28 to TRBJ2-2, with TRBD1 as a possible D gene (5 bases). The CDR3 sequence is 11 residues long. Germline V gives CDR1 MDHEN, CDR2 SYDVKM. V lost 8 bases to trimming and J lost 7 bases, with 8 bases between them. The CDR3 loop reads CASSGFGELFF. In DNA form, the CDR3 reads TGTGCCAGCTCAGGGTTCGGGGAGCTGTTTTTT.

CDR3 nucleotide sequence: TGTGCCAGCAGTCCACCGGGACGGCCGAGCTACACCTTC. It is translated as CASSPPGRPSYTF. V and J are TRBV6-5 and TRBJ1-2, with D tentatively TRBD1 (5 bases). Trimming pared 5 bases from V and 9 bases from J, leaving 16 bases between. Germline lookup yields CDR1 MNHEY and CDR2 SVGAGI. The CDR3 has 13 amino acids.

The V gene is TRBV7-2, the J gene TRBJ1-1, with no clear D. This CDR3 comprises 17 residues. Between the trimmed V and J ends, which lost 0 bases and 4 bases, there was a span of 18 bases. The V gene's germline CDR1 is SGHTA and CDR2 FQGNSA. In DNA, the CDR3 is TGTGCCAGCAGCTTAGCGTTTAGTCTCATCGAGCCCACTGAAGCTTTCTTT. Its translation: CASSLAFSLIEPTEAFF.

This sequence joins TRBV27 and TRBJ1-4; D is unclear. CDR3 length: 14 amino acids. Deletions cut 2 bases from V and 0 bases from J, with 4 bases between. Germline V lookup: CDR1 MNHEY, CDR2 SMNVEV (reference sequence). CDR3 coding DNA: TGTGCCAGCAGTTTACTTGCAACTAATGAAAAACTGTTTTTT. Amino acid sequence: CASSLLATNEKLFF.

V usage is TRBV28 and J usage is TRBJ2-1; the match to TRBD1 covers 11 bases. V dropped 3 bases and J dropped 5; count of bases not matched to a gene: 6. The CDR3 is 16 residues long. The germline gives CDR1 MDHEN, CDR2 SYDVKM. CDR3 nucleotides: TGTGCCAGCAGTTTTGGCGGGACAGGGGGGGACAATGAGCAGTTCTTC. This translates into CASSFGGTGGDNEQFF.

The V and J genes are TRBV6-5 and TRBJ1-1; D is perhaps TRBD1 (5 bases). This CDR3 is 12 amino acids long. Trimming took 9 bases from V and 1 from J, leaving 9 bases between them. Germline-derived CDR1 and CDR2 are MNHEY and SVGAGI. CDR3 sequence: CASRGGNTEAFF. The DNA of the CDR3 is TGTGCCAGTCGGGGGGGGAACACTGAAGCTTTCTTT.

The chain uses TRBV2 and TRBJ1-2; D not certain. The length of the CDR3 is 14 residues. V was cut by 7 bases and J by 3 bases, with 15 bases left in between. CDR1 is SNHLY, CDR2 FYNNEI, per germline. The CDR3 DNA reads TGTGCCAGCATGGCTGGGCGAGGAGACTATGGCTACACCTTC. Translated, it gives CASMAGRGDYGYTF.

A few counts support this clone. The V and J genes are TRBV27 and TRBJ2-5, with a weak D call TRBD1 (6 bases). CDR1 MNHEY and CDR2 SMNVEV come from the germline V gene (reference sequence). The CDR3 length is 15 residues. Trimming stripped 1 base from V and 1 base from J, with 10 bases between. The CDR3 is CASSLLGATQETQYF. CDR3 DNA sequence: TGTGCCAGCAGTTTATTGGGGGCAACCCAAGAGACCCAGTACTTC.

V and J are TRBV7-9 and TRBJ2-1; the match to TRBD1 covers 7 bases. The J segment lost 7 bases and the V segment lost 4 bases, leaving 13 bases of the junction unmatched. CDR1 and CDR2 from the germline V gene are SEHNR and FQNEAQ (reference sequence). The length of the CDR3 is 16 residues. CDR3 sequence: CASSSLDRAFGNEQFF. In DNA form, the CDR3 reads TGTGCCAGCAGCTCCCTTGACAGGGCCTTTGGGAATGAGCAGTTCTTC.

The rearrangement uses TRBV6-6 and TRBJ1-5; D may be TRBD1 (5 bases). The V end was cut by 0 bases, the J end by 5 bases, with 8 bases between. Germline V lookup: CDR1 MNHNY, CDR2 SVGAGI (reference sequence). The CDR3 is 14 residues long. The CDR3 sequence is CASSYSREDQPQHF. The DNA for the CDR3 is TGTGCCAGCAGTTACTCCAGGGAAGATCAGCCCCAGCATTTT.

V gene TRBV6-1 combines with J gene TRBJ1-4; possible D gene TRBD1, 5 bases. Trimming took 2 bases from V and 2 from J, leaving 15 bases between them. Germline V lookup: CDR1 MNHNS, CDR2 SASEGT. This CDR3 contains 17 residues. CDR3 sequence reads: CASSERGPPTTNEKLFF. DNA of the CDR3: TGTGCCAGCAGTGAAAGGGGACCTCCGACGACTAATGAAAAACTGTTTTTT.